Listed below are T cell receptor beta chains from one sample, sequenced in a study of siplizumab effects on memory and regulatory T cells. Profiled with immunoSEQ multiplex PCR; TCRdb holds only in-frame clones, not every one. Among 80,000 to 130,000 clones, under 95% were seen once, and the ten largest hold approximately 0.71%. Sequenced: Tregs sorted from blood. The receptor set was obtained from a human donor in good health. Each CDR3 is given without its conserved first and last residue. Fields, in order: D gene, J gene, V gene, CDR3 protein. D genes are given only for firm matches.

D: .
J: TRBJ1-1
V: TRBV2
CDR3: ASSQGRYTEAF

D: .
J: TRBJ2-3
V: TRBV5-6
CDR3: ASSLLGQLTDTQY

D: TRBD2
J: TRBJ2-7
V: TRBV10-2
CDR3: ASLGAGLLTYEQY

D: .
J: TRBJ1-1
V: TRBV2
CDR3: ASKVNTEAF

D: .
J: TRBJ2-3
V: TRBV28
CDR3: ASSEPRGPPSTDTQY

D: .
J: TRBJ1-1
V: TRBV6-6
CDR3: ASSYVEAF

D: TRBD2
J: TRBJ2-7
V: TRBV5-1
CDR3: ASSLGGLAGAREQY

D: .
J: TRBJ2-3
V: TRBV2
CDR3: ASSERLTDTQY

D: TRBD2
J: TRBJ2-1
V: TRBV7-9
CDR3: ASRLAGGSNEQF

D: .
J: TRBJ2-1
V: TRBV18
CDR3: ASSPVSGSLLNEQF

D: TRBD1
J: TRBJ2-3
V: TRBV28
CDR3: ASSLSAGGWTDTQY

D: TRBD1
J: TRBJ2-1
V: TRBV9
CDR3: ASSPRQGGSWNEQF

D: .
J: TRBJ2-1
V: TRBV5-1
CDR3: ASSSGPQGETRSYEQF

D: TRBD2
J: TRBJ2-1
V: TRBV7-2
CDR3: ASSSLTSGINEQF

D: .
J: TRBJ2-5
V: TRBV11-2
CDR3: ASRTGRY

D: .
J: TRBJ1-2
V: TRBV11-2
CDR3: ASSWTDPNYGYT

D: .
J: TRBJ2-1
V: TRBV5-6
CDR3: ASSLRGRADEQF

D: TRBD1
J: TRBJ2-7
V: TRBV27
CDR3: ASSITGTVPEQY

D: TRBD1
J: TRBJ2-7
V: TRBV6-5
CDR3: ASSYRQGVDEQY

D: .
J: TRBJ1-5
V: TRBV2
CDR3: ASSGGNQPQH

D: TRBD2
J: TRBJ2-5
V: TRBV5-1
CDR3: ASSPELAGGETQY

D: .
J: TRBJ1-1
V: TRBV12-5
CDR3: ASGLVPTDPEAF

D: TRBD1
J: TRBJ1-5
V: TRBV18
CDR3: ASSPINTGDNQPQH

D: TRBD1
J: TRBJ2-7
V: TRBV29-1
CDR3: SVEQRDRVYEQY

D: .
J: TRBJ2-3
V: TRBV7-9
CDR3: ASRPSTDTQY

D: .
J: TRBJ2-1
V: TRBV11-2
CDR3: ASSLWDEQF

D: TRBD1
J: TRBJ1-5
V: TRBV15
CDR3: ATSRDMDRGNQPQH

D: TRBD2
J: TRBJ2-1
V: TRBV5-4
CDR3: ASSFTGGEQF

D: TRBD1
J: TRBJ1-1
V: TRBV15
CDR3: ATRAFRTGPTAF

D: TRBD2
J: TRBJ2-1
V: TRBV7-8
CDR3: ASSLWAGVMYNEQF

D: TRBD2
J: TRBJ2-1
V: TRBV4-1
CDR3: ASSTSGRAQNEQF

D: .
J: TRBJ2-7
V: TRBV9
CDR3: ASSVDPGRISYEQY

D: .
J: TRBJ1-2
V: TRBV19
CDR3: ASSMSDSANYGYT

D: .
J: TRBJ1-2
V: TRBV5-1
CDR3: ASSPGTPNGYT

D: .
J: TRBJ1-2
V: TRBV19
CDR3: ASSMGLGILSLYGYT

D: TRBD1
J: TRBJ2-7
V: TRBV9
CDR3: ASSGQGWEQY

D: .
J: TRBJ1-5
V: TRBV28
CDR3: ASSLYYSSGNQPQH

D: TRBD2
J: TRBJ2-1
V: TRBV7-9
CDR3: ASSPGLAEYNEQF

D: .
J: TRBJ2-1
V: TRBV27
CDR3: ASSLSRGYNEQF